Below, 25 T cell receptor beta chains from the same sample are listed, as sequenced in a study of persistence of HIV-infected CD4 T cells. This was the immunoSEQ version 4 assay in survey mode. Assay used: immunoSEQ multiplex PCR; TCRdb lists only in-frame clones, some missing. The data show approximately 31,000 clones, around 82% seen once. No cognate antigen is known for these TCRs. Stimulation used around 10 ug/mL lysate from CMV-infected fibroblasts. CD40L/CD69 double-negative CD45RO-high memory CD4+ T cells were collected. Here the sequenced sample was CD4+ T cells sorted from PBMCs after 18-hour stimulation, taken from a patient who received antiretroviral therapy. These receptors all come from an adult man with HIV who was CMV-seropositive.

The CDR3 loop reads CASSERTGPNYGYTF. Written as DNA, the CDR3 is TGTGCCAGCAGTGAACGGACAGGACCTAACTATGGCTACACCTTC. The chain is built from TRBV6-1 and TRBJ1-2, with TRBD1 identical over 7 bases. Germline assignment: CDR1 MNHNS and CDR2 SASEGT. The CDR3 length is 15 residues. V shed 2 bases, J shed 0 bases, and the junction held 3 bases outside the gene matches.

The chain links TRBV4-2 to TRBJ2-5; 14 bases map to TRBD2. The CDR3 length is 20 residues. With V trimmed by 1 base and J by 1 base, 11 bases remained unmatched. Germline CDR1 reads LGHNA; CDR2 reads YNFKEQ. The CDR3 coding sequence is TGTGCCAGCAGCCAAGCCCCCTCCGGGACTAGCGGGGGCTTCCAAGAGACCCAGTACTTC. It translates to CASSQAPSGTSGGFQETQYF.

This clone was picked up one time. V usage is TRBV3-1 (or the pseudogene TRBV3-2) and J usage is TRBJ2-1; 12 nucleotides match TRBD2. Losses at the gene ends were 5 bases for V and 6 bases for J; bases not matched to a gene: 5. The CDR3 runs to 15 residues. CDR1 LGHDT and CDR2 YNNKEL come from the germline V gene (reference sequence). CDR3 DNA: TGTGCCAGCAGCTTCACTAGCGGGGGGATCAATGAGCAGTTCTTC. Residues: CASSFTSGGINEQFF.

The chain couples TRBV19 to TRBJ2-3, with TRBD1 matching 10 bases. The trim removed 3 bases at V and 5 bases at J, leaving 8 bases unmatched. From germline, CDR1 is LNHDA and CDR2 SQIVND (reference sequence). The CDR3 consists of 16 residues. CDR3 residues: CASSIGAGQGIDTQYF. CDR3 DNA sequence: TGTGCCAGTAGTATTGGGGCGGGACAGGGGATAGATACGCAGTATTTT.

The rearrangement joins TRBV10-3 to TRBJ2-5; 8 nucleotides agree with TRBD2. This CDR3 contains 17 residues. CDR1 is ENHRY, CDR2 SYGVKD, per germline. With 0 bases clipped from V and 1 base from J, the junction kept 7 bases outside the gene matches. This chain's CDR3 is CAISESNSGGFQETQYF. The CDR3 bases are TGTGCCATCAGTGAGTCTAACAGCGGGGGTTTCCAAGAGACCCAGTACTTC.

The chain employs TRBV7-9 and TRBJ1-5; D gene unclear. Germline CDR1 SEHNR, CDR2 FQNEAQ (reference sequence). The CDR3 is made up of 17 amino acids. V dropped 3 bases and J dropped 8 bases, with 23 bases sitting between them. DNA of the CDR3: TGTGCCAGCAGCTTGGGTTTTTCGGGTTTGGGTGATGAGCCCCAGCATTTT. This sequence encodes CASSLGFSGLGDEPQHF.

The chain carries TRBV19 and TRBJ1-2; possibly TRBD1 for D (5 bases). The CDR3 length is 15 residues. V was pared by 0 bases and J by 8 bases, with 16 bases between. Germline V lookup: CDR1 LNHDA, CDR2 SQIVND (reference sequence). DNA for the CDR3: TGTGCCAGTAGTATAGAAGGGACGCCTGCTTGGGGCTACACCTTC. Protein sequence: CASSIEGTPAWGYTF.

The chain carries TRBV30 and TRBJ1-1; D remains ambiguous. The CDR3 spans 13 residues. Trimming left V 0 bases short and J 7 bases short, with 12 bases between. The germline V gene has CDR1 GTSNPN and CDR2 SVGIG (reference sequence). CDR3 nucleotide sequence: TGTGCCTGGAGTGTGACGGGGTTAAGTGAAGCTTTCTTT. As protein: CAWSVTGLSEAFF.

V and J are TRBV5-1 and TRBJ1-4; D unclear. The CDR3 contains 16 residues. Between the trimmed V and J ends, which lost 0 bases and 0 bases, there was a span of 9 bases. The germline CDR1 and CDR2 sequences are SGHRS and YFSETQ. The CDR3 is CASSLEVQATNEKLFF. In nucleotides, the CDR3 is TGCGCCAGCAGCTTGGAGGTCCAGGCAACTAATGAAAAACTGTTTTTT.

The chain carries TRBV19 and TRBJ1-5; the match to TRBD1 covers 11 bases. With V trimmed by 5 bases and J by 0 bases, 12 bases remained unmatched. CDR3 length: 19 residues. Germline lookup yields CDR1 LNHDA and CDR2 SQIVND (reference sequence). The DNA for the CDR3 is TGTGCCAGTAGTCTGACACCGGGACAGGGGGAATATAGCAATCAGCCCCAGCATTTT. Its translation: CASSLTPGQGEYSNQPQHF. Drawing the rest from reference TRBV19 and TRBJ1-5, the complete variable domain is DGGITQSPKYLFRKEGQNVTLSCEQNLNHDAMYWYRQDPGQGLRLIYYSQIVNDFQKGDIAEGYSVSREKKESFPLTVTSAQKNPTAFYLCASSLTPGQGEYSNQPQHFGDGTRLSIL.

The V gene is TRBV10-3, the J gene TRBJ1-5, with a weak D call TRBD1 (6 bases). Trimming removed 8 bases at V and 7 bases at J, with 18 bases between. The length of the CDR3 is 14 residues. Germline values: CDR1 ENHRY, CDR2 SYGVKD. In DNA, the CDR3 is TGTGCCATCCGGGGGGCCAACCCTGACCAGCCCCAGCATTTT. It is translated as CAIRGANPDQPQHF.

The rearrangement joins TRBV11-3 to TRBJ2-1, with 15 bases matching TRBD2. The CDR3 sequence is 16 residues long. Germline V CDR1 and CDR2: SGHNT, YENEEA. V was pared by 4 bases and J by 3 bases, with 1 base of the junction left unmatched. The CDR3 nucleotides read TGTGCCAGCAGCTCGGGACTAGCGGGGGGCTACAATGAGCAGTTCTTC. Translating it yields CASSSGLAGGYNEQFF.

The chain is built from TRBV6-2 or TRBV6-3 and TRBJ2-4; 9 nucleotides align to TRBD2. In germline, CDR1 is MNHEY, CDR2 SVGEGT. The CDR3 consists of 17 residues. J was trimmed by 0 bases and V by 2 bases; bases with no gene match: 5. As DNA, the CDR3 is TGTGCCAGCAGTTACGAGGCGGGGGGGCTAGCCAAAAACATTCAGTACTTC. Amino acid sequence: CASSYEAGGLAKNIQYF.

This CDR3 reads CASSSSGYSSYEQYF. CDR3 DNA: TGTGCCAGCAGCTCGTCAGGCTACAGCTCCTACGAGCAGTACTTC. The chain employs TRBV5-4 and TRBJ2-7; D uncertain. The CDR3 has 15 residues. Germline CDR1 SGHNT, CDR2 YYREEE (reference sequence). The V and J ends lost 3 bases and 0 bases respectively, with 13 bases between them.

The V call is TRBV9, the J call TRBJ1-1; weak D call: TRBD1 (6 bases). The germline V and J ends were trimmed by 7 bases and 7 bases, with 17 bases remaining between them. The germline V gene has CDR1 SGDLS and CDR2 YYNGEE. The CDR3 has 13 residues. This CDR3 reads CASRGQSTGEAFF. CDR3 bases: TGTGCCAGCCGGGGGCAGTCGACTGGTGAAGCTTTCTTT.

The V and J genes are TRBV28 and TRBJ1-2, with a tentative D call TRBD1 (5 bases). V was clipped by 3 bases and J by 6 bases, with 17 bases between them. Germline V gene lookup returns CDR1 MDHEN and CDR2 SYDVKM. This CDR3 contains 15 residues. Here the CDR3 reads CASSFRDRSVNGYTF. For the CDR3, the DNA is TGTGCCAGCAGTTTCCGGGACCGCTCAGTGAATGGCTACACCTTC.

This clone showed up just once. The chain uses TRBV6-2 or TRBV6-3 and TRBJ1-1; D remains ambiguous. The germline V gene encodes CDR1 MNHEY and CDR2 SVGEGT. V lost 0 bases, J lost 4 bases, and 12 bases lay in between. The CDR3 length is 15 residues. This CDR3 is CASSYSIQGSTEAFF. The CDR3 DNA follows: TGTGCCAGCAGTTACTCGATTCAAGGTTCCACTGAAGCTTTCTTT.

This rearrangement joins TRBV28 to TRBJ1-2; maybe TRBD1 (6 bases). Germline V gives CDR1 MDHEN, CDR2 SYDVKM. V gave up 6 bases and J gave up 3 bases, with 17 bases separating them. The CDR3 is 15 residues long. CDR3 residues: CASSIVKGGYYGYTF. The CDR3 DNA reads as TGTGCCAGCAGCATAGTTAAGGGGGGGTACTATGGCTACACCTTC.

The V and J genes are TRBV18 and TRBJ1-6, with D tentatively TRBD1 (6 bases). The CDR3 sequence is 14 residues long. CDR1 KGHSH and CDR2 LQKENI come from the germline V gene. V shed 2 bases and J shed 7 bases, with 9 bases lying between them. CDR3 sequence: CASSPAGANSPLHF. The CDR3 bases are TGTGCCAGCTCACCAGCAGGGGCCAATTCACCCCTCCACTTT.

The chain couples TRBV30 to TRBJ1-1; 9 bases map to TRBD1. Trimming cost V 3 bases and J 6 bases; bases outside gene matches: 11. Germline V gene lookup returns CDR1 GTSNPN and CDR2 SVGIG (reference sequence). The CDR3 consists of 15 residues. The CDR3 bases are TGTGCCTGGAGGGGGACAGGGTCCAGAGGCGCTGAAGCTTTCTTT. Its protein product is CAWRGTGSRGAEAFF.

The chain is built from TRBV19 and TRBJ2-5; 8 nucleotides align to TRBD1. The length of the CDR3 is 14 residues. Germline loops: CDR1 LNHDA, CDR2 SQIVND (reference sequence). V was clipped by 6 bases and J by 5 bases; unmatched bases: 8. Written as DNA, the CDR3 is TGTGCCAGTAGACTCACAGGGGGAGCGGAGACCCAGTACTTC. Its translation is CASRLTGGAETQYF.

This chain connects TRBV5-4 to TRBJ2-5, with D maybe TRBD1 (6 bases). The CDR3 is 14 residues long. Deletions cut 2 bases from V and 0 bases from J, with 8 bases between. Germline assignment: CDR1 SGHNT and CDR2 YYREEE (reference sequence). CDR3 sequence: CASSFRDNQETQYF. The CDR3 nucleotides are TGTGCCAGCAGCTTTCGGGACAACCAAGAGACCCAGTACTTC.

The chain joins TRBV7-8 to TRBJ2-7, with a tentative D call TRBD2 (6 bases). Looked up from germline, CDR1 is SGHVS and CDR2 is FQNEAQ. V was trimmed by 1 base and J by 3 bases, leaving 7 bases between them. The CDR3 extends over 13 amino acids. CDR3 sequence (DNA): TGTGCCAGCAGCTTAGGGGGGGTCTACGAGCAGTACTTC. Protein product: CASSLGGVYEQYF.

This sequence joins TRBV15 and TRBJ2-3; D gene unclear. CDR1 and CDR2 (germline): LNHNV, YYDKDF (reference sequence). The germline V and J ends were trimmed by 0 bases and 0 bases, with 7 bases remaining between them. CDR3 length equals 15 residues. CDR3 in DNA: TGTGCCACCAGCAGAGAGAGTCCTAGCACAGATACGCAGTATTTT. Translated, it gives CATSRESPSTDTQYF.

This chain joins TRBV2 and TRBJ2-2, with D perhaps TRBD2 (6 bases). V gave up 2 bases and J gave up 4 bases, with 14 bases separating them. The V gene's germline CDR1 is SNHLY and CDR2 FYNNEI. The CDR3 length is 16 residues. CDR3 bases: TGTGCCAGCAGTGAACTACTAGCCATCAGCACCGGGGAGCTGTTTTTT. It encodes CASSELLAISTGELFF. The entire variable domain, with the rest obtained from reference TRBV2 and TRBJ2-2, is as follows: EPEVTQTPSHQVTQMGQEVILRCVPISNHLYFYWYRQILGQKVEFLVSFYNNEISEKSEIFDDQFSVERPDGSNFTLKIRSTKLEDSAMYFCASSELLAISTGELFFGEGSRLTVL.